The clone carrying this T cell receptor (beta chain) was observed once. The data stem from a study of human versus mouse CDR3 diversity and MHC coevolution. The V end was cut by 1 base, the J end by 0 bases, with 13 bases between. The CDR3 consists of 18 residues. Germline values: CDR1 SGHVS, CDR2 FNYEAQ. Sequencing used immunoSEQ multiplex PCR; TCRdb keeps in-frame clones, though not all of them. The sample lists 50,000 to 65,000 clones, around 94% occurring once. Specimen: naive CD4+ T cells from blood. Specified subset: CD45RO-negative CD62L-positive naive CD4 T cells. The chain has TRBV7-6 and TRBJ2-6; TRBD1 is a possible D gene (6 bases). The clonotype comes from a person in their sixties in good health. The CDR3 nucleotides read TGTGCCAGCAGCTTAGGCCCCGGGACATTCTCTGGGGCCAACGTCCTGACTTTC. It translates to CASSLGPGTFSGANVLTF.